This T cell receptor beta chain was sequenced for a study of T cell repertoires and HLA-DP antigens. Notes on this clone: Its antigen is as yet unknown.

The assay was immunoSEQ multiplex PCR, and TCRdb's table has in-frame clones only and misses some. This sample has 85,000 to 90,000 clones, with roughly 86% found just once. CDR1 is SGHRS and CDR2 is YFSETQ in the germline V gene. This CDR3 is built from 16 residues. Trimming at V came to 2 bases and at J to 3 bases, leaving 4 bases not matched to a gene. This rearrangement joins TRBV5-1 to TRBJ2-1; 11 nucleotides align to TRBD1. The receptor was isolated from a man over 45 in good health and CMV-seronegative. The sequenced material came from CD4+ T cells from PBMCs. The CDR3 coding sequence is TGCGCCAGCAGCTTCCGCGGGACAGGGGGCTACAATGAGCAGTTCTTC. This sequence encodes CASSFRGTGGYNEQFF.